The 28 T cell receptor beta chains below were found in one sample sequenced in a study of CXCR3-negative and CXCR3-positive naive CD8 T cells. Through 5' RACE with UMI labels, the TRB cDNA libraries were prepared. Each CDR3 protein gets one entry in TCRdb, which reprocessed the 5' RACE reads and gives no DNA. This table holds 150,000 or so distinct CDR3 sequences. The sample taken for sequencing was naive CXCR3- CD8+ T cells from blood. Subset indicated: CD45RO-CCR7+CD27+CD95- naive CD8+ T cells lacking CXCR3 (TNR3-). These receptors were taken from a human donor in good health. Some clones in this sample may be carry-over from other donors' samples.

The genes are TRBV5-5 and TRBJ2-7. CDR3 size: 13 residues. From germline, CDR1 is SGHKS and CDR2 YYEKEE (reference sequence). Here the CDR3 reads CASSTTPSYEQYF.

V is TRBV10-1 and J is TRBJ2-5; TCRdb's D gene call, TRBD1, goes unchecked for lack of DNA. Looked up from germline, CDR1 is WNHNN and CDR2 is SYGVQD (reference sequence). The CDR3 length is 16 residues. The CDR3 reads CASSETGTGTVETQYF.

The J gene is TRBJ2-1, the V gene TRBV20-1; TCRdb gives TRBD2 as the D gene, but with no DNA this cannot be confirmed. The germline CDR1 and CDR2 sequences are DFQATT and SNEGSKA (reference sequence). The length of the CDR3 is 17 residues. CDR3 residues: CSAPWTSGGNSYNEQFF.

The chain joins TRBV13 to TRBJ2-2. There are 14 residues in the CDR3. The germline gives CDR1 PRHDT, CDR2 FYEKMQ (reference sequence). The CDR3 loop is CASSISRNTGELFF.

The rearrangement joins TRBV29-1 to TRBJ1-4. The CDR3 loop spans 11 amino acids. Germline V gives CDR1 SQVTM, CDR2 ANQGSEA. This CDR3 reads CSALRSEKLFF.

The V gene is TRBV7-9, the J gene TRBJ2-1; with no DNA, the TCRdb D assignment of TRBD1 cannot be verified. The CDR3 covers 16 residues. Germline V CDR1 and CDR2: SEHNR, FQNEAQ (reference sequence). CDR3 residues: CASSFIGAGAGDEQFF.

The chain employs TRBV29-1 and TRBJ2-4. In germline, CDR1 is SQVTM, CDR2 ANQGSEA. This CDR3 spans 13 amino acids. The CDR3 region is CSVEVLVKNIQYF.

The chain combines TRBV28 with TRBJ1-5. Per the germline V gene, CDR1 is MDHEN and CDR2 is SYDVKM. The length of the CDR3 is 14 residues. CDR3 amino acids: CASSLGSRGQPQHF.

This chain joins TRBV7-6 and TRBJ2-1. This CDR3 spans 12 amino acids. CDR1 is SGHVS, CDR2 FNYEAQ, per germline. CDR3 amino acids: CASSPTGNEQFF. Supplemented by reference TRBV7-6 and TRBJ2-1, the full variable domain reads GAGVSQSPRYKVTKRGQDVALRCDPISGHVSLYWYRQALGQGPEFLTYFNYEAQQDKSGLPNDRFSAERPEGSISTLTIQRTEQRDSAMYRCASSPTGNEQFFGPGTRLTVL.

This rearrangement joins TRBV13 to TRBJ2-5. The CDR3 covers 13 residues. Germline-derived CDR1 and CDR2 are PRHDT and FYEKMQ (reference sequence). CDR3 in amino acids: CASSSHLLETQYF.

This sequence joins TRBV15 and TRBJ1-2; without DNA, the TCRdb call of TRBD1 cannot be checked. CDR3 length: 16 amino acids. Germline V CDR1 and CDR2: LNHNV, YYDKDF (reference sequence). This CDR3 is CATSRDSNTGLDGYTF. The full variable domain, with the rest looked up from reference TRBV15 and TRBJ1-2, is DAMVIQNPRYQVTQFGKPVTLSCSQTLNHNVMYWYQQKSSQAPKLLFHYYDKDFNNEADTPDNFQSRRPNTSFCFLDIRSPGLGDTAMYLCATSRDSNTGLDGYTFGSGTRLTVV.

V usage is TRBV2 and J usage is TRBJ2-7. This CDR3 has 14 amino acids. Germline V lookup: CDR1 SNHLY, CDR2 FYNNEI. CDR3 protein: CASSPSPGSYEQYF.

The chain uses TRBV7-6 and TRBJ2-3; TCRdb's assignment of TRBD1 cannot be checked, as there is no DNA. This CDR3 comprises 14 residues. CDR1 and CDR2 from the germline V gene are SGHVS and FNYEAQ. The CDR3 sequence is CASSLGGTGDTQYF.

CDR3 in amino acids: CASSHGLSTDTQYF. The chain joins TRBV4-3 to TRBJ2-3; the TRBD2 assignment by TCRdb is unverifiable without DNA. CDR3 length equals 14 residues. The germline gives CDR1 LGHNA, CDR2 YSLEER.

The rearrangement links TRBV28 to TRBJ2-1; TCRdb names TRBD2, which stays unverified in the absence of DNA. The CDR3 contains 15 residues. CDR1 and CDR2 from the germline V gene are MDHEN and SYDVKM. The CDR3 spells CASSRTSGSRNEQFF.

The V and J genes are TRBV7-3 and TRBJ2-2. This CDR3 is built from 18 residues. In germline, CDR1 is SGHTA, CDR2 FQGTGA. CDR3 amino acids: CASSLDSSIKLNTGELFF.

The chain links TRBV4-1 to TRBJ2-7; TCRdb's D gene call, TRBD1, goes unchecked for lack of DNA. Germline values: CDR1 MGHRA, CDR2 YSYEKL. The CDR3 runs to 15 residues. The CDR3 sequence is CASSHDGTGSYEQYF.

The chain links TRBV2 to TRBJ2-7; TCRdb's assignment of TRBD2 cannot be checked, as there is no DNA. The CDR3 is 17 amino acids. Germline V gene lookup returns CDR1 SNHLY and CDR2 FYNNEI. The CDR3 reads CASSLTNFGGPAYEQYF.

The chain uses TRBV5-1 and TRBJ1-4. Germline V gives CDR1 SGHRS, CDR2 YFSETQ. The CDR3 is 12 amino acids. Here the CDR3 reads CASRGFNEKLFF.

The chain recombines TRBV6-2 or TRBV6-3 with TRBJ2-7; TCRdb reports TRBD2, a call that lacks DNA to check it against. The CDR3 consists of 14 residues. Per germline, CDR1 MNHEY and CDR2 SVGEGT. This CDR3 reads CASSYGSGGYEQYF.

V is TRBV19 and J is TRBJ1-1; no DNA is available, so the TRBD1 call from TCRdb remains unchecked. Germline lookup yields CDR1 LNHDA and CDR2 SQIVND (reference sequence). CDR3 length: 13 amino acids. Here the CDR3 reads CASSMGANTEAFF. Together with reference TRBV19 and TRBJ1-1, the CDR3 gives the full variable domain: DGGITQSPKYLFRKEGQNVTLSCEQNLNHDAMYWYRQDPGQGLRLIYYSQIVNDFQKGDIAEGYSVSREKKESFPLTVTSAQKNPTAFYLCASSMGANTEAFFGQGTRLTVV.

The gene calls are TRBV9 and TRBJ1-2; lacking DNA, the TRBD1 call made by TCRdb goes unchecked. The CDR3 totals 18 residues. CDR1 is SGDLS and CDR2 is YYNGEE in the germline V gene. CDR3 sequence: CASSAATTGNHEDYGYTF.

CDR3 amino acids: CASSQKGQGFCTGELFF. The chain is built from TRBV23-1 and TRBJ2-2; absent DNA, TCRdb's TRBD1 call cannot be checked. TRBV23-1 is placed among ORFs of uncertain function. This CDR3 is built from 17 residues.

V usage is TRBV29-1 and J usage is TRBJ1-1. This CDR3 is 17 amino acids long. Germline values: CDR1 SQVTM, CDR2 ANQGSEA. CDR3 sequence: CSVEVSDNRAVNTEAFF.

J is TRBJ1-4 and V is TRBV10-2. The germline V gene has CDR1 WSHSY and CDR2 SAAADI. The CDR3 has 14 residues. CDR3 amino acids: CASSDRTFNEKLFF.

The chain joins TRBV28 to TRBJ2-4. This CDR3 has 14 amino acids. The germline V gene has CDR1 MDHEN and CDR2 SYDVKM. This chain's CDR3 is CASSLLQAGDIQYF. The variable domain in full, with the rest retrieved from reference TRBV28 and TRBJ2-4, is DVKVTQSSRYLVKRTGEKVFLECVQDMDHENMFWYRQDPGLGLRLIYFSYDVKMKEKGDIPEGYSVSREKKERFSLILESASTNQTSMYLCASSLLQAGDIQYFGAGTRLSVL.

The chain's CDR3 is CASSSRTEPSYEQYF. The chain uses TRBV13 and TRBJ2-7; TCRdb calls TRBD1, which cannot be checked without DNA. CDR1 and CDR2 from the germline V gene are PRHDT and FYEKMQ (reference sequence). The CDR3 is made up of 15 amino acids. The complete variable domain, with remaining parts taken from reference TRBV13 and TRBJ2-7, reads AAGVIQSPRHLIKEKRETATLKCYPIPRHDTVYWYQQGPGQDPQFLISFYEKMQSDKGSIPDRFSAQQFSDYHSELNMSSLELGDSALYFCASSSRTEPSYEQYFGPGTRLTVT.

The V gene is TRBV4-2, the J gene TRBJ1-4. CDR3 length: 12 amino acids. Germline CDR1 and CDR2: LGHNA and YNFKEQ. The chain's CDR3 is CASSQGGGKLFF.